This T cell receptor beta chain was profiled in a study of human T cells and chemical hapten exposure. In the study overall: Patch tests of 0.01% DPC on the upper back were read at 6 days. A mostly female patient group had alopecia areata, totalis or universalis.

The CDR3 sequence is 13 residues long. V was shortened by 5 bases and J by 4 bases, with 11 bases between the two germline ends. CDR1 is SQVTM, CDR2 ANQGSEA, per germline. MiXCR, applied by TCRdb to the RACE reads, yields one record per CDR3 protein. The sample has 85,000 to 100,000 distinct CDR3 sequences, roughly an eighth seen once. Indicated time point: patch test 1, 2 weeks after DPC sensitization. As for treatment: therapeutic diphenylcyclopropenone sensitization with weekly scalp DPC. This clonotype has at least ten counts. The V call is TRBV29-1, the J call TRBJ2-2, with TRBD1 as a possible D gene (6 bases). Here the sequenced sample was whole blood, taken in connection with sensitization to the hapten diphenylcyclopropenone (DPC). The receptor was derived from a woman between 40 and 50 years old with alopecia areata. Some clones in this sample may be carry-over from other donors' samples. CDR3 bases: TGCAGCGTTAACACAGGGCGCACCGGGGAGCTGTTTTTT. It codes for CSVNTGRTGELFF.